This T cell receptor beta chain was recovered during a study of OX40 agonist ivuxolimab in advanced cancers. Study information: Partial responses were recorded for three patients, including one with hepatocellular carcinoma and two with cutaneous melanoma.

V was trimmed by 9 bases and J by 8 bases, leaving 16 bases between them. Germline CDR1 and CDR2: MNHEY and SVGAGI. The CDR3 contains 12 residues. The data were produced by immunoSEQ multiplex PCR, yet TCRdb's version contains in-frame clones alone and is incomplete. The sample consists of some 60,000 clones, about 86% of them appearing once. This clonotype was sampled from an adult with an advanced solid tumor such as melanoma, head and neck, liver or kidney cancer. J is TRBJ1-2 and V is TRBV6-5; the D gene is possibly TRBD1 (6 bases). The material sequenced was CD4+ or CD8+ T cells sorted from blood, taken in a trial of the OX40 agonist ivuxolimab. The CDR3, as DNA: TGTGCCAGTCATCCGCAGGGGCAAGGCTACACCTTC. Amino acids: CASHPQGQGYTF.